The 12 T cell receptor beta chains below all came from one sample that was sequenced in a study of blood T cell repertoires in COVID-19. Data came from immunoSEQ multiplex PCR; TCRdb stores just in-frame clones and leaves some out. The table has 100,000 to 140,000 clones, less than 90% seen once. Sequencing was performed on peripheral blood. The source of these receptors is a human donor in a cohort sampled during active COVID-19.

The V and J genes are TRBV6-5 and TRBJ1-2; maybe TRBD1 (6 bases). Looked up from germline, CDR1 is MNHEY and CDR2 is SVGAGI. V was clipped by 2 bases and J by 4 bases, with 14 bases between them. The CDR3 sequence is 15 residues long. The CDR3, as DNA: TGTGCCAGCAGTTACGGGCAGGGGTATACCTATGGCTACACCTTC. Its translation: CASSYGQGYTYGYTF.

This sequence joins TRBV4-3 and TRBJ1-2; a possible D gene is TRBD1 (5 bases). V lost 0 bases to trimming and J lost 4 bases, with 12 bases between them. The CDR3 sequence is 15 residues long. Germline lookup yields CDR1 LGHNA and CDR2 YSLEER. CDR3 sequence: CASSQEGATGYGYTF. The CDR3 bases are TGCGCCAGCAGCCAAGAAGGGGCCACTGGCTATGGCTACACCTTC.

This sequence joins TRBV10-1 and TRBJ2-5; the match to TRBD2 covers 8 bases. The CDR3 consists of 14 residues. Trimming at V came to 11 bases and at J to 2 bases, leaving 10 bases not matched to a gene. Germline CDR1 reads WNHNN; CDR2 reads SYGVQD (reference sequence). CDR3 region: CAPGRSGEQETQYF. CDR3 in DNA: TGCGCCCCTGGTCGTAGCGGGGAACAAGAGACCCAGTACTTC.

The rearrangement links TRBV12-3 or TRBV12-4 to TRBJ2-5; D is perhaps TRBD2 (5 bases). The CDR3 sequence is 12 residues long. Trimming removed 8 bases from V and 4 bases from J, with 11 bases in between. The CDR3, as DNA: TGTGCCAGCTCTAGAGGGATAGAGACCCAGTACTTC. Translated, it gives CASSRGIETQYF.

This chain uses TRBV19 with TRBJ2-3, with 8 nucleotides matching TRBD1. The ends lost 4 bases at V and 3 bases at J; junction bases unmatched: 3. Germline values: CDR1 LNHDA, CDR2 SQIVND (reference sequence). The CDR3 has 14 amino acids. CDR3 bases: TGTGCCAGTAGTACCTGGACAGGGACAGATACGCAGTATTTT. Protein: CASSTWTGTDTQYF.

The chain carries TRBV19 and TRBJ2-3; 10 nucleotides agree with TRBD2. The CDR3 spans 15 residues. Germline V lookup: CDR1 LNHDA, CDR2 SQIVND (reference sequence). The ends lost 6 bases at V and 6 bases at J; junction bases unmatched: 9. The CDR3 spells CASSETSGQFDTQYF. Written as DNA, the CDR3 is TGTGCCAGTAGCGAGACTAGCGGGCAGTTTGATACGCAGTATTTT. The full variable domain, rest sourced from reference TRBV19 and TRBJ2-3, is DGGITQSPKYLFRKEGQNVTLSCEQNLNHDAMYWYRQDPGQGLRLIYYSQIVNDFQKGDIAEGYSVSREKKESFPLTVTSAQKNPTAFYLCASSETSGQFDTQYFGPGTRLTVL.

This CDR3 reads CASSPATGGSYNEQFF. The CDR3 DNA is TGCGCCAGCAGCCCGGCCACAGGGGGCTCCTACAATGAGCAGTTCTTC. The chain uses TRBV5-1 and TRBJ2-1; 8 bases map to TRBD1. Germline CDR1 is SGHRS and CDR2 is YFSETQ. The CDR3 covers 16 residues. The ends lost 4 bases at V and 0 bases at J; junction bases unmatched: 6.

J is TRBJ2-1 and V is TRBV7-9; TRBD2 aligns across 14 bases. J lost 3 bases, V lost 5 bases, and 12 bases had no gene match. The germline V gene has CDR1 SEHNR and CDR2 FQNEAQ (reference sequence). The CDR3 length is 19 residues. The CDR3 sequence is CASSPDPMGLAGDYNEQFF. In DNA, the CDR3 is TGTGCCAGCAGCCCAGACCCCATGGGACTAGCGGGAGACTACAATGAGCAGTTCTTC.

V usage is TRBV3-1 (or the pseudogene TRBV3-2) and J usage is TRBJ2-2, with 10 nucleotides matching TRBD1. After removal of 4 bases from V and 6 bases from J, the junction contained 2 bases not matched to a gene. There are 14 residues in the CDR3. Germline lookup yields CDR1 LGHDT and CDR2 YNNKEL (reference sequence). CDR3 region: CASSRGTGAGELFF. Written as DNA, the CDR3 is TGTGCCAGCAGCCGAGGGACAGGGGCCGGGGAGCTGTTTTTT.

The chain has TRBV30 and TRBJ1-1; a possible D gene is TRBD1 (5 bases). V was clipped by 5 bases and J by 1 base, with 11 bases between them. Per germline, CDR1 GTSNPN and CDR2 SVGIG (reference sequence). The CDR3 runs to 13 residues. The CDR3 DNA reads as TGTGCCTGGCTAAGGACACAGAACACTGAAGCTTTCTTT. Translation gives CAWLRTQNTEAFF.

The chain employs TRBV2 and TRBJ1-2; a possible D gene is TRBD1 (6 bases). This CDR3 is 14 amino acids long. V was pared by 7 bases and J by 4 bases, with 16 bases between. Germline V CDR1 and CDR2: SNHLY, FYNNEI. DNA for the CDR3: TGTGCCAGCATCCGACAGGTCGAGTCCTATGGCTACACCTTC. Translated, it gives CASIRQVESYGYTF.

The gene calls are TRBV3-1 (or the pseudogene TRBV3-2) and TRBJ2-2, with D possibly matching TRBD2 (5 bases). Trimming took 4 bases from V and 0 from J, leaving 9 bases between them. The germline V gene encodes CDR1 LGHDT and CDR2 YNNKEL (reference sequence). This CDR3 has 15 residues. CDR3 protein: CASSRWETNTGELFF. The CDR3 bases are TGTGCCAGCAGCCGTTGGGAGACGAACACCGGGGAGCTGTTTTTT.